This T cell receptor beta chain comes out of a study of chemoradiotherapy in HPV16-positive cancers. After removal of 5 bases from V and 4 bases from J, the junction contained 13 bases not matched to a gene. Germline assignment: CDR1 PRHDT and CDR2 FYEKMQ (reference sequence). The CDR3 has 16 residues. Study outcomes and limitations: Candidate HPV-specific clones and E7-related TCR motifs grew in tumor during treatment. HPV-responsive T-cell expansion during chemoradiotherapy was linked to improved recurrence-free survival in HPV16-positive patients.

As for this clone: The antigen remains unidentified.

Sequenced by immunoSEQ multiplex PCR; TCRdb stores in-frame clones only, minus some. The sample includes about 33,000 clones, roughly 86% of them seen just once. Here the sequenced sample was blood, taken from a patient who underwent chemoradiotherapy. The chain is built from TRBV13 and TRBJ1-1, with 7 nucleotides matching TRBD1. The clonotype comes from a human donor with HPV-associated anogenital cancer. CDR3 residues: CASSENAGGWGTEAFF. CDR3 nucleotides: TGTGCCAGCAGCGAAAATGCAGGGGGTTGGGGCACTGAAGCTTTCTTT.